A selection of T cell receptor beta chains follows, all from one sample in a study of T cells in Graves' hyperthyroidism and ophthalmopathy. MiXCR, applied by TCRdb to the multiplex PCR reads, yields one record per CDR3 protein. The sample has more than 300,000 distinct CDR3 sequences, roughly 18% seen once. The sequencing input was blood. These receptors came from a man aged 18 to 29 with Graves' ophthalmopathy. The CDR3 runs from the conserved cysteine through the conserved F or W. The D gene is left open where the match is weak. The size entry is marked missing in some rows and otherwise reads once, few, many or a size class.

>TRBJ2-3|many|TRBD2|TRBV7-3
TGTGCCAGCAGCTTAGGTGGGGAGGGTCACAGCACAGATACGCAGTATTTT
CASSLGGEGHSTDTQYF
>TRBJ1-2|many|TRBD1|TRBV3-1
TGTGCCAGCAGCCACACGGGACAGGGCTATGGCTACACCTTC
CASSHTGQGYGYTF
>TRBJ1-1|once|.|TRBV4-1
TGCGCCAGCAGCCCCGGGGCCAGGCCAGCTGAAGCTTTCTTT
CASSPGARPAEAFF
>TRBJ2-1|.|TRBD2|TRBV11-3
TGTGCCAGCAGCTTAGGGCGGCTAGCGGGGGCCTACAATGAGCAGTTCTTC
CASSLGRLAGAYNEQFF
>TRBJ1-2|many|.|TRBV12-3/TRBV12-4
TGTGCCAGCAGTTTTATGGGTGAGAACTATGGCTACACCTTC
CASSFMGENYGYTF
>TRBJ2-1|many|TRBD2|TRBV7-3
TGTGCCAGCAGCCAGGCCTCTAGCGGGGGGAATGAGCAGTTCTTC
CASSQASSGGNEQFF
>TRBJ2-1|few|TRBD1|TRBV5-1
TGCGCCAGCAGCCTTTGGACAGGGTGGAATGAGCAGTTCTTC
CASSLWTGWNEQFF
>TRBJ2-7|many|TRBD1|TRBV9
TGTGCCAGCAGCGGGGGACAGCTCTCCTACGAGCAGTACTTC
CASSGGQLSYEQYF
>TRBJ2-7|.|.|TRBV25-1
TGTGCCAGCAGTCCCCGGACAGGGACTAACGAGCAGTACTTC
CASSPRTGTNEQYF
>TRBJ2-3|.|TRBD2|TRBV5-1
TGCGCCAGCAGTTGGGCAGCGGGGGCAGATACGCAGTATTTT
CASSWAAGADTQYF
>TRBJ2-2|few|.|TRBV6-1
TGTGCCACCAGAGGGAGGAAGGACACCGGGGAGCTGTTTTTT
CATRGRKDTGELFF
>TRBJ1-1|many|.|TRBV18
TGTGCCAGCTCACCACAAGCGGGGCAGGGGAACACTGAAGCTTTCTTT
CASSPQAGQGNTEAFF
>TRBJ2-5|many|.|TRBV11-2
TGTGCCAGCAGCTTAGATAAGGACCAGACCTTCGAAGAGACCCAGTACTTC
CASSLDKDQTFEETQYF
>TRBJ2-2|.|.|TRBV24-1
TGTGCCACCAGTCCAACCGGGACAACTCGGGACACCGGGGAGCTGTTTTTT
CATSPTGTTRDTGELFF
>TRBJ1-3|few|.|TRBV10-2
TGCGCCAGCAGTGAGTCTGGAAACACCATATATTTT
CASSESGNTIYF
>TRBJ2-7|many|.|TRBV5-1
TGCGCCAGCAGCTTGGGGGAGCCCTACGAGCAGTACTTC
CASSLGEPYEQYF
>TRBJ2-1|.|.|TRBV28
TGTGCCAGCAGTTTTTCCCCGGCCGCGGAGATGGGTGAGCAGTTCTTC
CASSFSPAAEMGEQFF
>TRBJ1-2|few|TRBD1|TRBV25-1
TGTGCCAGCAGTGGGGACAGGGTATATGGCTACACCTTC
CASSGDRVYGYTF
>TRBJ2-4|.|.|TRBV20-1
TGCAGTGCTAGAGATATCGACAGCCACATTCAGTACTTC
CSARDIDSHIQYF
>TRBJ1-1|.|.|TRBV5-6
TGTGCCAGCAGCTTGGGGGGGATACGGTACACTGAAGCTTTCTTT
CASSLGGIRYTEAFF
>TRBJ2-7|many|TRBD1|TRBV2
TGTGCCAGCACAGGACAGGGGGCGGGGGAGCAGTACTTC
CASTGQGAGEQYF
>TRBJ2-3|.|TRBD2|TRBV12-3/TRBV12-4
TGTGCCAGCAGTTTCTGGCTAGTGGGGGGGGGAGTAGATACGCAGTATTTT
CASSFWLVGGGVDTQYF
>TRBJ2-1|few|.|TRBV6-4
TGTGCCAGCAGTGACTCGGGGCGAGGTGACAATGAGCAGTTCTTC
CASSDSGRGDNEQFF
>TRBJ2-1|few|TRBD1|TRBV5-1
TGCGCCAGCAGCGCCGGGACAGGGGAAACATACAATGAGCAGTTCTTC
CASSAGTGETYNEQFF
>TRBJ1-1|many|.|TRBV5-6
TGTGCCAGCAGCTTGGGGCACAGGGTTAGTGTGAAGGACACTGAAGCTTTCTTT
CASSLGHRVSVKDTEAFF
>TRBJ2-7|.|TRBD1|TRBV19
TGTGCCAGTAGTTCCGGGACAGGGGTCGGGGAGCAGTACTTC
CASSSGTGVGEQYF
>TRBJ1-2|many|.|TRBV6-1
TGTGCCAGCAGGGGACATATCCCCTCGTCCTCCTATGGCTACACCTTC
CASRGHIPSSSYGYTF
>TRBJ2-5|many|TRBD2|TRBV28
TGTGCCAGCAGTTTCCTACGGCGGCTAGCGGGGGGACCCCAGTACCAAGAGACCCAGTACTTC
CASSFLRRLAGGPQYQETQYF
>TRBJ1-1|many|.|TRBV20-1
TGCAGTGCTAGAGAGCGAGGGGTCACTGAAGCTTTCTTT
CSARERGVTEAFF
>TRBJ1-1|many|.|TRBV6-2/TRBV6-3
TGTGCCAGCAGTTATCGAGGGTGGGCTGAAGCTTTCTTT
CASSYRGWAEAFF
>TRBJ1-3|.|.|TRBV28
TGTGCCAGCAGTTTAGTTCGGACATCTGGAAACACCATATATTTT
CASSLVRTSGNTIYF
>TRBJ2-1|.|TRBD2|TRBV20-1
TGCAGTGCTAGAGATGGTAGCGGGAGGCTCAATGAGCAGTTCTTC
CSARDGSGRLNEQFF
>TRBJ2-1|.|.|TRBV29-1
TGCGTTCCGCCTAGAGGGAATGAGCAGTTCTTC
CVPPRGNEQFF
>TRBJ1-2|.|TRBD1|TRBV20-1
TGCAGTGCTCCAAAAGACAGGGGTATACATGGCTACACCTTC
CSAPKDRGIHGYTF
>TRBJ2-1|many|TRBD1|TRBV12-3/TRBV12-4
TGTGCCAGCTACATATCAGGGGGTCCTTCCTACAATGAGCAGTTCTTC
CASYISGGPSYNEQFF
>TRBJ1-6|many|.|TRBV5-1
TGCGCCAGCAGCTTGGAGGGCCAGAGGAATTCACCCCTCCACTTT
CASSLEGQRNSPLHF
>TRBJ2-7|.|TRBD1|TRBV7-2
TGTGCCAGCAGCTCAATTGGGACAGGGTCCTACGAGCAGTACTTC
CASSSIGTGSYEQYF
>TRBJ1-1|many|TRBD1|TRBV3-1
TGTGCCAGCAGCACCTCGACAGGGATAGGCACTGAAGCTTTCTTT
CASSTSTGIGTEAFF
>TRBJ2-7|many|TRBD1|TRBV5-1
TGCGCCAGCAGCGAGGACAGGGGAAGAAACGAGCAGTACTTC
CASSEDRGRNEQYF
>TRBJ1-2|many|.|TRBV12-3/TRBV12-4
TGTGCCAGCAGTTTAACGGACGGACACTATGGCTACACCTTC
CASSLTDGHYGYTF
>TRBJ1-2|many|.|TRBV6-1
TGTGCCAGCCCCCACCTCCATGAACTCCATGGCTACACCTTC
CASPHLHELHGYTF
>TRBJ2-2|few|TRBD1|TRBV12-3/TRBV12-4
TGTGCCAGCAGACAGGGGGCTGGGGAGCTGTTTTTT
CASRQGAGELFF
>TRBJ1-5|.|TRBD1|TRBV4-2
TGTGCCAGCAGCCATACAGGGGGCGCCGGTCAGCCCCAGCATTTT
CASSHTGGAGQPQHF
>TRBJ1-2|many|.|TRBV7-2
TGTGCCAGCAGCCCATATGTCGGCGGCTACACCTTC
CASSPYVGGYTF
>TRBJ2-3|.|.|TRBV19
TGTGCCAGTAGTTTACTCACGGACTCAGATACGCAGTATTTT
CASSLLTDSDTQYF
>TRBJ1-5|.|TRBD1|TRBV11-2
TGTGCCAGCAGCTTAGACCTACGGACAGGGCTTAGCAATCAGCCCCAGCATTTT
CASSLDLRTGLSNQPQHF